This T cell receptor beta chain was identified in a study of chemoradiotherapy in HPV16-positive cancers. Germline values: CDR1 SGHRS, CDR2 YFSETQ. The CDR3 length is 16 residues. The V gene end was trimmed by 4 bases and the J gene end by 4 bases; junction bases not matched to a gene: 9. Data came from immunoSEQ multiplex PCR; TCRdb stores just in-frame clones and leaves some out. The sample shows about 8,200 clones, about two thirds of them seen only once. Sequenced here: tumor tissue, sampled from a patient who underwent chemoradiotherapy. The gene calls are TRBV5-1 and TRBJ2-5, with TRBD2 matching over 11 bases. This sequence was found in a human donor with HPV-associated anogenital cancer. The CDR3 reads CASSASGTSGLETQYF. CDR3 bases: TGCGCCAGCAGCGCCTCCGGGACTAGCGGACTAGAGACCCAGTACTTC.